One and the same sample provided the 8 T cell receptor beta chains below, sequenced in a study of T-cell memory formation after mild COVID-19. TCRdb recomputed calls from the 5' RACE reads with MiXCR, one row per CDR3 protein. The repertoire consists of some 130,000 distinct CDR3 sequences, with approximately 5.9% occurring once and the leading ten covering roughly 2.2%. The sequenced sample consisted of PBMCs or a T cell subset sorted from them (not recorded which). The receptors were sampled from an adult woman who had mild COVID-19 (a few samples of this study predate the infection). Cell type and time point are not known.

This clonotype showed up many times. The chain employs TRBV5-1 and TRBJ2-1; no definite D call. Germline V gene sequence: CDR1 SGHRS, CDR2 YFSETQ. There are 15 residues in the CDR3. The V end was cut by 1 base, the J end by 1 base, with 9 bases between. CDR3 DNA: TGCGCCAGCAGCTTGACCGCGGAGTCCTACAATGAGCAGTTCTTC. Translating gives CASSLTAESYNEQFF.

This clonotype was detected only a few times. V usage is TRBV15 and J usage is TRBJ2-2, with D maybe TRBD1 (6 bases). CDR1 LNHNV and CDR2 YYDKDF come from the germline V gene (reference sequence). The CDR3 totals 14 residues. The ends were cut back, 5 bases at V and 1 base at J, with 8 bases in the middle. CDR3 DNA sequence: TGTGCCACCAGCGGGGGACAGAACACCGGGGAGCTGTTTTTT. Translation gives CATSGGQNTGELFF.

This clonotype has ten or more counts. The CDR3 spells CASSLSGNQPQHF. CDR3 bases: TGTGCCAGCAGCTTAAGCGGTAATCAGCCCCAGCATTTT. V is TRBV7-2 and J is TRBJ1-5; D remains unclear. The length of the CDR3 is 13 residues. Per germline, CDR1 SGHTA and CDR2 FQGNSA. Trimming took 2 bases from V and 4 from J, leaving 6 bases between them. The full variable domain, completed using reference TRBV7-2 and TRBJ1-5, is GAGVSQSPSNKVTEKGKDVELRCDPISGHTALYWYRQSLGQGLEFLIYFQGNSAPDKSGLPSDRFSAERTGGSVSTLTIQRTQQEDSAVYLCASSLSGNQPQHFGDGTRLSIL.

The chain couples TRBV29-1 to TRBJ1-2; D is uncertain. Trimming stripped 1 base from V and 4 bases from J, with 4 bases between. The CDR3 loop spans 11 amino acids. Germline CDR1 reads SQVTM; CDR2 reads ANQGSEA. The CDR3, as DNA: TGCAGCGTTGAAGGGACCTATGGCTACACCTTC. It yields the protein CSVEGTYGYTF.

The CDR3 loop reads CASSQVDRGTLNEQFF. The CDR3 DNA sequence: TGTGCCAGCAGCCAAGTGGACAGGGGGACCCTCAATGAGCAGTTCTTC. The genes are TRBV4-2 and TRBJ2-1; 10 bases agree with TRBD1. Germline trimming cut 1 base from V and 6 bases from J; bases unmatched to any gene: 6. From germline, CDR1 is LGHNA and CDR2 YNFKEQ. The CDR3 loop spans 16 amino acids.

This clonotype was detected only a few times. It may be a read error: a sequence one base away is much more abundant. The chain employs TRBV4-2 and TRBJ2-5; D is perhaps TRBD2 (6 bases). Trimming stripped 3 bases from V and 4 bases from J, with 12 bases between. In germline, CDR1 is LGHNA, CDR2 YNFKEQ. The CDR3 is made up of 14 amino acids. The CDR3 coding sequence is TGTGCCAGCAGCCATGGTGCTAGCGCAGAGACCCAGTACTTC. Its protein product is CASSHGASAETQYF.

This clonotype appeared many times. The V call is TRBV7-2, the J call TRBJ2-5, with 11 bases lining up with TRBD2. CDR1 SGHTA and CDR2 FQGNSA come from the germline V gene. Trimming at V came to 0 bases and at J to 8 bases, leaving 8 bases not matched to a gene. This CDR3 region has 16 residues. In DNA form, the CDR3 reads TGTGCCAGCAGCTTAGCGCGTACTAGCGGGAGTGAAACCCAGTACTTC. It is translated as CASSLARTSGSETQYF.

This clonotype was counted many times. The chain couples TRBV6-5 to TRBJ2-2; D possibly uses TRBD1 or TRBD2 (6 bases each). The V end was cut by 7 bases, the J end by 6 bases, with 18 bases between. The CDR3 extends over 15 amino acids. The germline V gene encodes CDR1 MNHEY and CDR2 SVGAGI. The CDR3 sequence: CASTIQGGSPGELFF. CDR3 bases: TGTGCCAGCACGATACAGGGAGGTTCACCCGGGGAGCTGTTTTTT.